Listed below are T cell receptor beta chains from one sample, sequenced in a study of shared clonotypes between healthy human individuals. Repertoires were generated with immunoSEQ multiplex PCR, while TCRdb's copy carries only in-frame clones and drops some. Of roughly 2,300,000 clones listed, about nine tenths are singletons. Sequencing was carried out using naive CD4+ T cells from PBMCs. The receptors shown here come from a man younger than 35 in good health. Some clones in this sample may be carry-over from other donors' samples. Each CDR3 is given with its conserved first and last residue. D genes are given only for firm matches. Only some rows state a clone size, as once, few, many or a class for expanded clones.

V: TRBV10-2; D: NA; J: TRBJ1-2; size: NA; CDR3: CASSESAGPNYGYTF; DNA: TGCGCCAGCAGTGAGTCAGCCGGACCAAACTATGGCTACACCTTC
V: TRBV4-1; D: NA; J: TRBJ2-3; size: NA; CDR3: CASSQPPPGTDTQYF; DNA: TGCGCCAGCAGCCAACCCCCTCCCGGCACAGATACGCAGTATTTT
V: TRBV5-1; D: NA; J: TRBJ2-1; size: once; CDR3: CASSLTSLPDEQFF; DNA: TGCGCCAGCAGCTTGACTAGCTTACCCGATGAGCAGTTCTTC
V: TRBV9; D: TRBD1; J: TRBJ2-2; size: NA; CDR3: CASSFAGGMNTGELFF; DNA: TGTGCCAGCAGCTTTGCAGGGGGCATGAACACCGGGGAGCTGTTTTTT
V: TRBV6-5; D: TRBD2; J: TRBJ2-7; size: NA; CDR3: CASSLLAGGSYEQYF; DNA: TGTGCCAGCAGCCTACTAGCGGGAGGATCCTACGAGCAGTACTTC
V: TRBV9; D: NA; J: TRBJ2-2; size: NA; CDR3: CASSLRRGWTGELFF; DNA: TGTGCCAGCAGCCTCCGGAGGGGGTGGACCGGGGAGCTGTTTTTT
V: TRBV29-1; D: TRBD1; J: TRBJ2-1; size: NA; CDR3: CSVAWTGHNEQFF; DNA: TGCAGCGTAGCCTGGACAGGGCACAATGAGCAGTTCTTC
V: TRBV28; D: TRBD1; J: TRBJ2-2; size: NA; CDR3: CASTQDRVTGELFF; DNA: TGTGCCAGCACCCAAGACAGGGTCACCGGGGAGCTGTTTTTT
V: TRBV7-3; D: NA; J: TRBJ2-1; size: NA; CDR3: CASSLIGGGREQFF; DNA: TGTGCCAGCAGCTTAATTGGGGGAGGTCGTGAGCAGTTCTTC
V: TRBV18; D: TRBD1; J: TRBJ2-3; size: NA; CDR3: CASSRPDRGYGTQYF; DNA: TGTGCCAGCTCACGCCCGGACAGGGGGTACGGTACGCAGTATTTT
V: TRBV5-3; D: TRBD1; J: TRBJ1-2; size: NA; CDR3: CARSLGTAGGYGYTF; DNA: TGTGCCAGAAGCTTGGGTACGGCAGGGGGGTATGGCTACACCTTC
V: TRBV5-1; D: TRBD1; J: TRBJ2-5; size: NA; CDR3: CASSLRTGDQETQYF; DNA: TGCGCCAGCAGCTTGCGGACAGGGGATCAAGAGACCCAGTACTTC
V: TRBV18; D: TRBD1; J: TRBJ1-2; size: NA; CDR3: CASSPPGQGFYGYTF; DNA: TGTGCCAGCTCACCACCGGGACAGGGGTTTTATGGCTACACCTTC
V: TRBV4-1; D: TRBD2; J: TRBJ2-7; size: NA; CDR3: CASSQDYRLAGGQYEQYF; DNA: TGCGCCAGCAGCCAAGATTATCGCCTAGCGGGAGGACAATACGAGCAGTACTTC
V: TRBV6-5; D: NA; J: TRBJ2-1; size: NA; CDR3: CATTRGYNEQFF; DNA: TGTGCCACCACCCGGGGCTACAATGAGCAGTTCTTC
V: TRBV6-5; D: NA; J: TRBJ2-6; size: NA; CDR3: CASSYSRVSGANVLTF; DNA: TGTGCCAGCAGTTACTCACGTGTTTCTGGGGCCAACGTCCTGACTTTC
V: TRBV6-1; D: TRBD2; J: TRBJ2-3; size: NA; CDR3: CASSGGGRVTQYF; DNA: TGTGCCAGCAGTGGGGGGGGACGGGTAACGCAGTATTTT
V: TRBV5-4; D: TRBD2; J: TRBJ2-7; size: NA; CDR3: CASSNGLAGTYEQYF; DNA: TGTGCCAGCAGCAACGGACTAGCGGGAACCTACGAGCAGTACTTC
V: TRBV30; D: NA; J: TRBJ1-5; size: NA; CDR3: CAWSVSGQPQHF; DNA: TGTGCCTGGAGTGTGTCGGGTCAGCCCCAGCATTTT
V: TRBV28; D: NA; J: TRBJ1-4; size: NA; CDR3: CASGDAGANNEKLFF; DNA: TGTGCCAGCGGGGACGCAGGGGCCAATAATGAAAAACTGTTTTTT
V: TRBV5-8; D: NA; J: TRBJ2-1; size: NA; CDR3: CASVLVGAHEQFF; DNA: TGTGCCAGCGTCCTAGTGGGGGCCCATGAGCAGTTCTTC
V: TRBV28; D: TRBD2; J: TRBJ2-7; size: NA; CDR3: CASQRGLAGELYEQYF; DNA: TGTGCCAGCCAAAGGGGACTAGCGGGAGAACTCTACGAGCAGTACTTC
V: TRBV9; D: TRBD1; J: TRBJ2-6; size: NA; CDR3: CASRTGPFSGANVLTF; DNA: TGTGCCAGCAGGACAGGGCCCTTCTCTGGGGCCAACGTCCTGACTTTC
V: TRBV7-9; D: NA; J: TRBJ1-2; size: NA; CDR3: CASRSGYGYTF; DNA: TGTGCCAGCAGGTCCGGGTATGGCTACACCTTC
V: TRBV18; D: NA; J: TRBJ1-1; size: NA; CDR3: CASSGPAEHTEAFF; DNA: TGTGCCAGCTCAGGTCCAGCTGAGCACACTGAAGCTTTCTTT
V: TRBV4-1; D: NA; J: TRBJ1-1; size: few; CDR3: CASSQGGGMNTEAFF; DNA: TGCGCCAGCAGCCAAGGTGGAGGGATGAACACTGAAGCTTTCTTT
V: TRBV28; D: TRBD1; J: TRBJ2-6; size: NA; CDR3: CASSPAGGFAGANVLTF; DNA: TGTGCCAGCAGTCCCGCAGGGGGTTTCGCTGGGGCCAACGTCCTGACTTTC
V: TRBV5-1; D: TRBD2; J: TRBJ2-7; size: NA; CDR3: CASSSGGNSYEQYF; DNA: TGCGCCAGCTCGTCGGGGGGTAACTCCTACGAGCAGTACTTC
V: TRBV6-4; D: NA; J: TRBJ1-3; size: NA; CDR3: CASSPSVQARSGNTIYF; DNA: TGTGCCAGCAGTCCTTCCGTACAGGCCCGCTCTGGAAACACCATATATTTT
V: TRBV7-6; D: NA; J: TRBJ2-6; size: NA; CDR3: CASSPQGAGANVLTF; DNA: TGTGCCAGCAGCCCACAGGGTGCTGGGGCCAACGTCCTGACTTTC